A selection of T cell receptor beta chains follows, all from one sample in a study of blood T cell repertoires in COVID-19. Repertoires were generated with immunoSEQ multiplex PCR, while TCRdb's copy carries only in-frame clones and drops some. The data show about 200,000 clones, with 80% seen just once and over 7% held by the top ten. The sequenced material came from PBMCs or T cells enriched from blood (not recorded which). These receptor sequences come from a woman aged 40 to 55 with acute COVID-19. Each CDR3 is given with its conserved first and last residue. Each record gives: CDR3 DNA, CDR3 protein, V gene, D gene, J gene, clone size. A D gene is named only where the DNA matches it firmly. Size is stated for part of the rows, as once, few or many counts, or as a class when the clone is expanded.

CDR3nt: TGTGCCAGCAGCTTAGGCCCTAGCGGGGACCAGTACTTC
CDR3aa: CASSLGPSGDQYF
v_gene: TRBV7-6
d_gene: TRBD2
j_gene: TRBJ2-5
abundance: NA

CDR3nt: TGTGCCAGCACCGGACAGGGGGTCACTGAAGCTTTCTTT
CDR3aa: CASTGQGVTEAFF
v_gene: TRBV12-3/TRBV12-4
d_gene: TRBD1
j_gene: TRBJ1-1
abundance: few

CDR3nt: TGTGCCAGTAGTATACCGGGGTCTATAGCTGAAGCTTTCTTT
CDR3aa: CASSIPGSIAEAFF
v_gene: TRBV19
d_gene: NA
j_gene: TRBJ1-1
abundance: NA

CDR3nt: TGTGCCAGCAGCCTCGAGGAGGGATTGATCATGGACACTGAAGCTTTCTTT
CDR3aa: CASSLEEGLIMDTEAFF
v_gene: TRBV28
d_gene: NA
j_gene: TRBJ1-1
abundance: NA

CDR3nt: TGTGCCAGCAGACTGGGACAGGGGGCGCTGAGCACTGAAGCTTTCTTT
CDR3aa: CASRLGQGALSTEAFF
v_gene: TRBV28
d_gene: TRBD1
j_gene: TRBJ1-1
abundance: NA

CDR3nt: TGTGCCAGCAGCGCTGTCGGCAATGAGCAGTTCTTC
CDR3aa: CASSAVGNEQFF
v_gene: TRBV9
d_gene: NA
j_gene: TRBJ2-1
abundance: NA

CDR3nt: TGTGCCAGCAGCTTACCACAGGGGGCACGGGAGACCCAGTACTTC
CDR3aa: CASSLPQGARETQYF
v_gene: TRBV7-6
d_gene: TRBD1
j_gene: TRBJ2-5
abundance: NA

CDR3nt: TGCGCCAGCAGCCAAGATACAGGGGTCGAGCAGTACTTC
CDR3aa: CASSQDTGVEQYF
v_gene: TRBV4-1
d_gene: TRBD1
j_gene: TRBJ2-7
abundance: once

CDR3nt: TGCGCCAGCAGCGCAACTCTACTAGCGGGAGATGAGCAGTTCTTC
CDR3aa: CASSATLLAGDEQFF
v_gene: TRBV5-1
d_gene: TRBD2
j_gene: TRBJ2-1
abundance: NA

CDR3nt: TGTGCCACCAGCAGAGATCGTTGGAGGGGCAGGAACACTGAAGCTTTCTTT
CDR3aa: CATSRDRWRGRNTEAFF
v_gene: TRBV15
d_gene: NA
j_gene: TRBJ1-1
abundance: NA

CDR3nt: TGTGCCAGCAGTACAAGACAGGGGCAGCCCCAGCATTTT
CDR3aa: CASSTRQGQPQHF
v_gene: TRBV27
d_gene: TRBD1
j_gene: TRBJ1-5
abundance: NA

CDR3nt: TGTGCCAGCAGCGTATTCGGCGGGACCGGGGAGCTGTTTTTT
CDR3aa: CASSVFGGTGELFF
v_gene: TRBV9
d_gene: NA
j_gene: TRBJ2-2
abundance: NA

CDR3nt: TGTGCCAGCAGCTTCATGACGGCCTCCCCGGGGGGAGATACGCAGTATTTT
CDR3aa: CASSFMTASPGGDTQYF
v_gene: TRBV13
d_gene: TRBD2
j_gene: TRBJ2-3
abundance: NA

CDR3nt: TGCGCCAGCAGTCAGGGACAGAACTATGGCTACACCTTC
CDR3aa: CASSQGQNYGYTF
v_gene: TRBV5-1
d_gene: TRBD1
j_gene: TRBJ1-2
abundance: NA

CDR3nt: TGTGCCAGCAGCCAGGGACTAGCGGGAGAACTCCCCCATACGCAGTATTTT
CDR3aa: CASSQGLAGELPHTQYF
v_gene: TRBV3-1/TRBV3-2
d_gene: TRBD2
j_gene: TRBJ2-3
abundance: NA

CDR3nt: TGTGCCAGCAGCTTCAGGGGAAGTGGCTACACCTTC
CDR3aa: CASSFRGSGYTF
v_gene: TRBV5-5
d_gene: NA
j_gene: TRBJ1-2
abundance: NA

CDR3nt: TGCGCCAGCAGCCAAAGGACAGGGGGGACCTACGAGCAGTACTTC
CDR3aa: CASSQRTGGTYEQYF
v_gene: TRBV4-3
d_gene: TRBD1
j_gene: TRBJ2-7
abundance: NA

CDR3nt: TGTGCCAGCAGCTCCACAAGCTCTGGAAACACCATATATTTT
CDR3aa: CASSSTSSGNTIYF
v_gene: TRBV11-3
d_gene: NA
j_gene: TRBJ1-3
abundance: NA

CDR3nt: TGTGCCAGCAGCCCACGACCCCACAGGGCGGGCGGGTTGAACGAGCAGTACTTC
CDR3aa: CASSPRPHRAGGLNEQYF
v_gene: TRBV5-8
d_gene: NA
j_gene: TRBJ2-7
abundance: NA

CDR3nt: TGCGCCAGCAGCCAACGGACAGGGTCTGGAAACACCATATATTTT
CDR3aa: CASSQRTGSGNTIYF
v_gene: TRBV5-1
d_gene: TRBD1
j_gene: TRBJ1-3
abundance: NA

CDR3nt: TGTGCCAGCAGCTTGGGGCCCCGGGGGAAAAACATTCAGTACTTC
CDR3aa: CASSLGPRGKNIQYF
v_gene: TRBV5-4
d_gene: NA
j_gene: TRBJ2-4
abundance: once

CDR3nt: TGTGCCAGCTCACCAGGGACAGGGAATAATTCACCCCTCCACTTT
CDR3aa: CASSPGTGNNSPLHF
v_gene: TRBV18
d_gene: TRBD1
j_gene: TRBJ1-6
abundance: NA

CDR3nt: TGTGCCAGCTCTAGCGTCGACTACGAGCAGTACTTC
CDR3aa: CASSSVDYEQYF
v_gene: TRBV28
d_gene: NA
j_gene: TRBJ2-7
abundance: NA

CDR3nt: TGTGCCAGCAGCTCATTAAAGCAACGGAACACTGAAGCTTTCTTT
CDR3aa: CASSSLKQRNTEAFF
v_gene: TRBV7-9
d_gene: NA
j_gene: TRBJ1-1
abundance: NA

CDR3nt: TGTGCCAGCAGCCGCCAGCGGGGAGCGAACACCGGGGAGCTGTTTTTT
CDR3aa: CASSRQRGANTGELFF
v_gene: TRBV7-3
d_gene: TRBD2
j_gene: TRBJ2-2
abundance: NA

CDR3nt: TGTGCCAGCAGCCAACGAAGCGGAGACGGACTTGCCTTC
CDR3aa: CASSQRSGDGLAF
v_gene: TRBV3-1/TRBV3-2
d_gene: NA
j_gene: TRBJ2-7
abundance: NA

CDR3nt: TGCGCCAGCAGCCTTAGCGGGGGGGCCGGAGAGACCCAGTACTTC
CDR3aa: CASSLSGGAGETQYF
v_gene: TRBV4-1
d_gene: TRBD2
j_gene: TRBJ2-5
abundance: many

CDR3nt: TGTGCCTGGAGCCTCGACAGTCAGCCCCAGCATTTT
CDR3aa: CAWSLDSQPQHF
v_gene: TRBV30
d_gene: NA
j_gene: TRBJ1-5
abundance: NA

CDR3nt: TGTGCCAGCAGTTCTCCGACTAGCGGGAGAAATGAGCAGTTCTTC
CDR3aa: CASSSPTSGRNEQFF
v_gene: TRBV28
d_gene: TRBD2
j_gene: TRBJ2-1
abundance: NA

CDR3nt: TGTGCCAGCAGCGAACAGGTTCCAAGCTCTGGGGCCAACGTCCTGACTTTC
CDR3aa: CASSEQVPSSGANVLTF
v_gene: TRBV7-8
d_gene: NA
j_gene: TRBJ2-6
abundance: NA

CDR3nt: TGTGCCTGGAGACCCGGTCAGAACACTGAAGCTTTCTTT
CDR3aa: CAWRPGQNTEAFF
v_gene: TRBV30
d_gene: NA
j_gene: TRBJ1-1
abundance: NA

CDR3nt: TGCGCCAGCAGCCAAGATCGGGACAGCAATTCACCCCTCCACTTT
CDR3aa: CASSQDRDSNSPLHF
v_gene: TRBV4-3
d_gene: TRBD1
j_gene: TRBJ1-6
abundance: NA

CDR3nt: TGTGCCAGCAGCGACCGGGACAGGGGGCGCGCAGATACGCAGTATTTT
CDR3aa: CASSDRDRGRADTQYF
v_gene: TRBV5-4
d_gene: TRBD1
j_gene: TRBJ2-3
abundance: NA

CDR3nt: TGTGCCAGCAGCTCGGGACAGCGATCCTACGAGCAGTACTTC
CDR3aa: CASSSGQRSYEQYF
v_gene: TRBV5-6
d_gene: TRBD1
j_gene: TRBJ2-7
abundance: once

CDR3nt: TGCGCCAGCAGCTTGGTGGAAGCGGGGGGCTACGACTCCTACAATGAGCAGTTCTTC
CDR3aa: CASSLVEAGGYDSYNEQFF
v_gene: TRBV5-1
d_gene: TRBD2
j_gene: TRBJ2-1
abundance: few

CDR3nt: TGTGCCAGCAGCCAAGTTCGGTTCTATGGCTACACCTTC
CDR3aa: CASSQVRFYGYTF
v_gene: TRBV14
d_gene: NA
j_gene: TRBJ1-2
abundance: once